This T cell receptor (beta chain) originates from a study of CD8 T cells in Susac syndrome. Germline V CDR1 and CDR2: MNHEY, SVGAGI. This CDR3 is 20 amino acids long. V was pared by 3 bases and J by 3 bases, with 14 bases of the junction left unmatched. Reverse transcription of about 0.45 to 1 ug RNA was carried out with random hexamers. Via MiXCR, TCRdb re-called the immunoSEQ multiplex PCR reads, giving one row per CDR3 protein. The sample records about 210,000 distinct CDR3 sequences, around 96% being singletons. This receptor was identified in a human donor with multiple sclerosis. Sequences were obtained from CD4+ T cells from PBMCs. J is TRBJ2-1 and V is TRBV6-5; 13 positions match TRBD2. DNA of the CDR3: TGTGCCAGCAGTTATTACCCCTGGACTAGCGGGAGTGGGGGCTACAATGAGCAGTTCTTC. Protein sequence: CASSYYPWTSGSGGYNEQFF.